What follows are 8 T cell receptor beta chains derived from one specimen sequenced in a study of cytomegalovirus exposure and HLA in healthy donors. In the PCR, 60 Vbeta and 13 Jbeta primers were used. The data were produced by immunoSEQ multiplex PCR, yet TCRdb's version contains in-frame clones alone and is incomplete. The repertoire table contains fewer than 85,000 clones. The specimen was PBMCs. All receptors come from a man aged 45 to 65 in good health and CMV-seropositive.

J is TRBJ2-5 and V is TRBV19; 7 bases match TRBD2. V trimming: 10 bases; J trimming: 5 bases; junction bases outside the gene matches: 10. The CDR3 covers 13 residues. CDR1 LNHDA and CDR2 SQIVND come from the germline V gene (reference sequence). The CDR3 reads CAISPGGEETQYF. CDR3 nucleotide sequence: TGTGCCATTTCCCCGGGGGGAGAGGAGACCCAGTACTTC.

V usage is TRBV5-1 and J usage is TRBJ2-7; 10 bases line up with TRBD2. V trimming: 4 bases; J trimming: 3 bases; junction bases outside the gene matches: 13. This CDR3 region has 17 residues. Germline CDR1 and CDR2: SGHRS and YFSETQ. Here the CDR3 reads CASSRGLAGELIYEQYF. CDR3 nucleotide sequence: TGCGCCAGCAGCCGAGGGCTAGCGGGAGAGCTTATCTACGAGCAGTACTTC.

V gene TRBV7-9 combines with J gene TRBJ2-1; 10 bases match TRBD1. V was pared by 3 bases and J by 12 bases, with 14 bases of the junction left unmatched. CDR1 is SEHNR and CDR2 is FQNEAQ in the germline V gene (reference sequence). CDR3 length equals 16 residues. CDR3 sequence reads: CASSFQGQGKVGRQFF. In DNA, the CDR3 is TGTGCCAGCAGCTTCCAGGGACAGGGGAAAGTCGGAAGGCAGTTCTTC. Variable domain in full (rest from reference TRBV7-9 and TRBJ2-1): DTGVSQNPRHKITKRGQNVTFRCDPISEHNRLYWYRQTLGQGPEFLTYFQNEAQLEKSRLLSDRFSAERPKGSFSTLEIQRTEQGDSAMYLCASSFQGQGKVGRQFFGPGTRLTVL.

The chain is built from TRBV30 and TRBJ2-7; D gene unclear. Germline CDR1 is GTSNPN and CDR2 is SVGIG (reference sequence). V was shortened by 2 bases and J by 5 bases, with 13 bases between the two germline ends. The CDR3 has 13 residues. As DNA, the CDR3 is TGTGCCTGGAGTAGGAATCGGGTTGACGAGCAGTACGTC. It encodes CAWSRNRVDEQYV.

The CDR3 DNA follows: TGTGCCAGTAGTATCTTAGGGGAAGCGGGGAACACTGAAGCTTTCTTT. This sequence encodes CASSILGEAGNTEAFF. V and J are TRBV19 and TRBJ1-1; D possibly corresponds to TRBD1 (5 bases). The germline gives CDR1 LNHDA, CDR2 SQIVND (reference sequence). The CDR3 contains 16 residues. V dropped 3 bases and J dropped 1 base, with 15 bases sitting between them.

A remark on this clone: A read error may account for a junction end that differs from germline. The chain carries TRBV4-1 and TRBJ2-6, with D perhaps matching TRBD1 (5 bases). The germline gives CDR1 MGHRA, CDR2 YSYEKL. The CDR3 is 19 residues long. The CDR3 sequence is CASSHLGLSDPSGANALTF. CDR3 nucleotide sequence: TGCGCCAGCAGCCATCTTGGGCTCTCAGACCCCTCTGGGGCCAACGCCCTGACTTTC.

This chain joins TRBV6-6 and TRBJ2-1; no clear D gene. The CDR3 spans 16 residues. Germline V lookup: CDR1 MNHNY, CDR2 SVGAGI (reference sequence). Trimming took 0 bases from V and 3 from J, leaving 12 bases between them. CDR3 amino acids: CASSYSARMDYNEQFF. CDR3 in DNA: TGTGCCAGCAGTTACTCAGCCAGGATGGACTACAATGAGCAGTTCTTC.

The V call is TRBV10-3, the J call TRBJ1-5; no definite D call. CDR3 length: 13 residues. Trimming removed 4 bases at V and 3 bases at J, with 7 bases between. Germline lookup yields CDR1 ENHRY and CDR2 SYGVKD. The CDR3 DNA reads TGTGCCATCAGTGTTTCTACCAATCAGCCCCAGCATTTT. Residues: CAISVSTNQPQHF.